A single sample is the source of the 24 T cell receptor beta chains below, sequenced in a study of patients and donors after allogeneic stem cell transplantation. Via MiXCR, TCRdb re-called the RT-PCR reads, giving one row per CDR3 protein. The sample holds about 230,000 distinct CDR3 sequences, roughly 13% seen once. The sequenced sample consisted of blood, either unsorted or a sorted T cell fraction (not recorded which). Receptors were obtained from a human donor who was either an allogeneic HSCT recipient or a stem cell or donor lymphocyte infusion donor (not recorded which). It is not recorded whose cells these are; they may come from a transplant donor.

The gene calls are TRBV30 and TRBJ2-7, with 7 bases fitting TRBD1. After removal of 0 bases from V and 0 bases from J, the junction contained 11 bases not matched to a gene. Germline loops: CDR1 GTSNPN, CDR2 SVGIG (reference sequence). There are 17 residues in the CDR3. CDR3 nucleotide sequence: TGTGCCTGGAGTGTCCGGACAGGCGCTACGAGCTCCTACGAGCAGTACTTC. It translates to CAWSVRTGATSSYEQYF.

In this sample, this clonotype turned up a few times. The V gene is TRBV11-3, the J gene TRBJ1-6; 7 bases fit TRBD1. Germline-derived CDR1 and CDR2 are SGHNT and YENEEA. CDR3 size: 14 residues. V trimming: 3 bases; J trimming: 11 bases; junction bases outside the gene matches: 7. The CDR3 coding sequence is TGTGCCAGCAGCTTCGACAGGGTTGCCGCACCCCTCCACTTT. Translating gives CASSFDRVAAPLHF.

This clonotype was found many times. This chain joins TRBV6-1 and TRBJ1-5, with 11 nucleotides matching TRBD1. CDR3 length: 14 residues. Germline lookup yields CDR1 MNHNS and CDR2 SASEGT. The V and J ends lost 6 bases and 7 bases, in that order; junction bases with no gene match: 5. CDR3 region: CASSRDRGNQPQHF. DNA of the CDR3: TGTGCCAGCAGCCGGGACAGGGGGAACCAGCCCCAGCATTTT.

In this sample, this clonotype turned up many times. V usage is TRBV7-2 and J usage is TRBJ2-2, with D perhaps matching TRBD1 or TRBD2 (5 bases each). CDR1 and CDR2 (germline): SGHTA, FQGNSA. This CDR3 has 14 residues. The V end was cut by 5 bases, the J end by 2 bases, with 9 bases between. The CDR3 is CASSPGPNTGELFF. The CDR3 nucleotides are TGTGCCAGCAGCCCGGGGCCAAACACCGGGGAGCTGTTTTTT.

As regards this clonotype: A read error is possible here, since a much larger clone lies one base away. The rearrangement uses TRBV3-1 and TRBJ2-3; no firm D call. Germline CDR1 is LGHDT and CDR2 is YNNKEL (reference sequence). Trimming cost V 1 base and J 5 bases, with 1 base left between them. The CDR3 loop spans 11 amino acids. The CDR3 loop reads CASSQGDTQYF. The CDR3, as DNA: TGTGCCAGCAGCCAAGGAGATACGCAGTATTTT.

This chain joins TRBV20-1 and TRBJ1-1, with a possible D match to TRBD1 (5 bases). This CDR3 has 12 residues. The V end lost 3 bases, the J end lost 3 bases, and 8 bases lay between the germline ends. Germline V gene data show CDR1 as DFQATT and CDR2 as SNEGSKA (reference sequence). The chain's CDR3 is CSASRGDTEAFF. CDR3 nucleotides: TGCAGTGCTAGCCGGGGGGACACTGAAGCTTTCTTT.

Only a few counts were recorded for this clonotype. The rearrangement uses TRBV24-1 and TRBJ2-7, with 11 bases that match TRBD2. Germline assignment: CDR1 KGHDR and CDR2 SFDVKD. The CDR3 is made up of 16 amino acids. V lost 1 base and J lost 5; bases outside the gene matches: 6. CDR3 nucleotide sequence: TGTGCCACCAGTGATTTCACTAGCGGGAGCCCCAACGAGCAGTACTTC. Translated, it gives CATSDFTSGSPNEQYF.

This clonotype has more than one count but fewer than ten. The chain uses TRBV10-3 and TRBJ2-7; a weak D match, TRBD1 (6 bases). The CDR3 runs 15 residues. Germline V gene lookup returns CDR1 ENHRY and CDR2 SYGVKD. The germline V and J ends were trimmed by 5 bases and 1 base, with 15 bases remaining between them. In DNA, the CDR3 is TGTGCCATCAGTAGCAGGACAGCGGCTTCCTACGAGCAGTACTTC. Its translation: CAISSRTAASYEQYF.

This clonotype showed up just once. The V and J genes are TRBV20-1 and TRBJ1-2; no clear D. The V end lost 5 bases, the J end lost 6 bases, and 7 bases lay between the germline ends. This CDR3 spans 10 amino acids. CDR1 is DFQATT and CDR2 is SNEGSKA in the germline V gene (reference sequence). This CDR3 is CSAGDHGYTF. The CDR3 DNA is TGCAGTGCTGGTGATCATGGCTACACCTTC.

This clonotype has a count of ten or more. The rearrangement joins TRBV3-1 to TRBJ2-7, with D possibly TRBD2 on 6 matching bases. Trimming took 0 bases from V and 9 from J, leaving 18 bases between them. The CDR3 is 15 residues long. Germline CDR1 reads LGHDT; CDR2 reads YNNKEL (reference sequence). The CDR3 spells CASSQDPRSEGGQYF. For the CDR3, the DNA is TGTGCCAGCAGCCAAGACCCCCGGAGCGAGGGAGGGCAGTACTTC.

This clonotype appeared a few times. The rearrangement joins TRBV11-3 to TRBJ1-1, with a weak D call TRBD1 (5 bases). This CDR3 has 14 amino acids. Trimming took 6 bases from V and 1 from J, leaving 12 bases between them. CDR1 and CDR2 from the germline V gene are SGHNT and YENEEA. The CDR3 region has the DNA TGTGCCAGCAGACAAGCAGGGTGGAACACTGAAGCTTTCTTT. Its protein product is CASRQAGWNTEAFF.

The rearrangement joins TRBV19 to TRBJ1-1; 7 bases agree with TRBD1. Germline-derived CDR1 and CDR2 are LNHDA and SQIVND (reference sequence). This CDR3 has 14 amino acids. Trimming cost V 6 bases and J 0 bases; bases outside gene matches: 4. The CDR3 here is CASSLRGMNTEAFF. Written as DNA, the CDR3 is TGTGCCAGTAGCCTCAGGGGGATGAACACTGAAGCTTTCTTT.

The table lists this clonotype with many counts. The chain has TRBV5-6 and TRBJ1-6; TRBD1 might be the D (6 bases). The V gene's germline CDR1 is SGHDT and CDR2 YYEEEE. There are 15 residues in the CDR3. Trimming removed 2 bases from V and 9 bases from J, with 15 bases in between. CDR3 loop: CASSFSSGASSPLHF. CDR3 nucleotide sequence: TGTGCCAGCAGCTTCTCTTCGGGGGCAAGTTCACCCCTCCACTTT.

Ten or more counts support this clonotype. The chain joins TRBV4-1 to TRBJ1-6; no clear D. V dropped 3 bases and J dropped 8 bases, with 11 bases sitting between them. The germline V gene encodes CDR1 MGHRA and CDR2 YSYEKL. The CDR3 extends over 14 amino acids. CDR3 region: CASSQSGVDSPLHF. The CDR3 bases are TGCGCCAGCAGCCAGTCCGGGGTAGATTCACCCCTCCACTTT.

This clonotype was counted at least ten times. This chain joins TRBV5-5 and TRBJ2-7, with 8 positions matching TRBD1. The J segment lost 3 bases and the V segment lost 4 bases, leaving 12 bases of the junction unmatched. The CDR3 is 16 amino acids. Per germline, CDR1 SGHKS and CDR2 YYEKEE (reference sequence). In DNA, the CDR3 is TGTGCCAGCAGCAGATACCGGGACAGGTCGATCTACGAGCAGTACTTC. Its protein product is CASSRYRDRSIYEQYF.

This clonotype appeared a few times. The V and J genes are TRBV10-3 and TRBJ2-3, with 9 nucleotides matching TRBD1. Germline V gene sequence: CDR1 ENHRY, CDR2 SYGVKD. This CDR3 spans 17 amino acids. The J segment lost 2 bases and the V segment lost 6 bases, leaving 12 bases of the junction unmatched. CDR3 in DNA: TGTGCCATCAGACCCGTGACAGGGGGGTCTAACACAGATACGCAGTATTTT. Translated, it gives CAIRPVTGGSNTDTQYF.

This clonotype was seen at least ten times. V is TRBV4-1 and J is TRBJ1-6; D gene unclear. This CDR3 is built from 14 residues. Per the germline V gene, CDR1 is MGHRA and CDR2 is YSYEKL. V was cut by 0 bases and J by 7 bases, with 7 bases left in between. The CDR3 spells CASSQDRRNSPLHF. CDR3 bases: TGCGCCAGCAGCCAAGACCGTAGAAATTCACCCCTCCACTTT.

The CDR3 nucleotides read TGCGCCAGCATGCGACAGGGAGGAACTAATGAAAAACTGTTTTTT. Its translation: CASMRQGGTNEKLFF. This chain uses TRBV5-1 with TRBJ1-4; 7 bases map to TRBD1. The CDR3 spans 15 residues. CDR1 SGHRS and CDR2 YFSETQ come from the germline V gene. Trimming removed 6 bases from V and 1 base from J; junction bases left unmatched: 6. Variable domain in full (rest from reference TRBV5-1 and TRBJ1-4): KAGVTQTPRYLIKTRGQQVTLSCSPISGHRSVSWYQQTPGQGLQFLFEYFSETQRNKGNFPGRFSGRQFSNSRSEMNVSTLELGDSALYLCASMRQGGTNEKLFFGSGTQLSVL.

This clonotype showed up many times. The CDR3 loop reads CSASQAVTDTQYF. CDR3 sequence (DNA): TGCAGTGCTAGTCAGGCGGTCACAGATACGCAGTATTTT. The chain has TRBV20-1 and TRBJ2-3, with D unresolved. Germline V gene sequence: CDR1 DFQATT, CDR2 SNEGSKA (reference sequence). This CDR3 has 13 residues. V was cut by 3 bases and J by 2 bases, with 9 bases left in between.

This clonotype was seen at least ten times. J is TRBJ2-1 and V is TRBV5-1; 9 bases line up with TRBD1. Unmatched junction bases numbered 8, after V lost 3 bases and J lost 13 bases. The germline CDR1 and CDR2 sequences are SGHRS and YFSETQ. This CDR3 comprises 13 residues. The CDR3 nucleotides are TGCGCCAGCAGCTGGGGACAGGGAGGGGTCCAGTTCTTC. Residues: CASSWGQGGVQFF.

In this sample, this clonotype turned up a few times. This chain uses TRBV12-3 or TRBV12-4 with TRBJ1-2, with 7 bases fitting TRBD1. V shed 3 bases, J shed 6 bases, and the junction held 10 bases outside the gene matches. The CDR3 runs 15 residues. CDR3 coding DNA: TGTGCCAGCAGTTTTAATGGGCAGGGGGTCAATGGCTACACCTTC. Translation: CASSFNGQGVNGYTF.

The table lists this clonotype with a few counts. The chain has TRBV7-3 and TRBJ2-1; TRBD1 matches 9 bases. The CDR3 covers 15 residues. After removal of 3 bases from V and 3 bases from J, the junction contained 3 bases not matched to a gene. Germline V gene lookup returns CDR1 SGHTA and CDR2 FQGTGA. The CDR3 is CASSLGQGNYNEQFF. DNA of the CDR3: TGTGCCAGCAGCTTGGGACAGGGAAACTACAATGAGCAGTTCTTC.

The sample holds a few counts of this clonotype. This chain's CDR3 is CASSNVGTSYEQYF. As DNA, the CDR3 is TGTGCCAGCAGCAATGTGGGTACCTCCTACGAGCAGTACTTC. The chain couples TRBV7-2 to TRBJ2-7; D remains ambiguous. V lost 5 bases and J 0 bases, leaving 11 bases between the germline ends. The CDR3 contains 14 residues. CDR1 is SGHTA and CDR2 is FQGNSA in the germline V gene.

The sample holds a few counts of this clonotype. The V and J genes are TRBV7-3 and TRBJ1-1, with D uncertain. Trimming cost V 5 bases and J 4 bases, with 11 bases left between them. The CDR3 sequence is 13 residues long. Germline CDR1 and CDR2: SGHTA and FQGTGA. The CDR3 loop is CASSDRPGTEAFF. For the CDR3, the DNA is TGTGCCAGCAGCGATAGACCTGGCACTGAAGCTTTCTTT.